The 27 T cell receptor beta chains below come from one sample, sequenced in a study of kidney transplant recipient with SARS-CoV-2 infection. One entry per CDR3 protein, called by TCRdb with MiXCR from the reads. The sample has about 240,000 distinct CDR3 sequences; more than 25% are singletons. Sequencing used a blood sample, obtained at baseline and on day 111 from a kidney transplant recipient. The receptors originated from a male patient between 25 and 40 years old who had COVID-19 and was a kidney transplant recipient. Some T cells may have originated in the graft donor.

This clonotype has at least ten counts. V gene TRBV2 combines with J gene TRBJ2-7, with 7 bases that match TRBD1. The CDR3 is 15 residues long. Trimming at V came to 8 bases and at J to 4 bases, leaving 14 bases not matched to a gene. CDR1 is SNHLY, CDR2 FYNNEI, per germline. The CDR3 is CASLPDRASSYEQYF. In nucleotides, the CDR3 is TGTGCCAGCCTCCCAGACAGGGCCTCGTCGTACGAGCAGTACTTC.

The rearrangement uses TRBV5-6 and TRBJ2-1; TRBD2 matches at 10 bases. V was pared by 1 base and J by 6 bases, with 4 bases of the junction left unmatched. The CDR3 totals 15 residues. From germline, CDR1 is SGHDT and CDR2 YYEEEE. The CDR3 sequence is CASSLPSGSINEQFF. CDR3 bases: TGTGCCAGCAGCTTGCCTAGCGGGAGCATCAATGAGCAGTTCTTC.

This clonotype occurred many times. The rearrangement joins TRBV24-1 to TRBJ2-2; D is unresolved. CDR3 size: 12 residues. The germline CDR1 and CDR2 sequences are KGHDR and SFDVKD. Trimming removed 9 bases from V and 1 base from J, with 5 bases in between. The CDR3 here is CATARNTGELFF. In nucleotides, the CDR3 is TGTGCCACCGCGCGGAACACCGGGGAGCTGTTTTTT.

This clonotype occurred once. A much larger clone differs from this one at a single base, so this may be a read error. This chain links TRBV5-6 with TRBJ1-2; D remains ambiguous. The CDR3 totals 16 residues. Trimming cost V 7 bases and J 4 bases, with 23 bases left between them. The germline V gene encodes CDR1 SGHDT and CDR2 YYEEEE. Here the CDR3 DNA reads TGTGCCAGCCTAAAGCTCAATAGTCGAAAGACCTATGGCTACACCTTC. This codes for CASLKLNSRKTYGYTF.

A word on this clonotype: A much more abundant neighbour one base away suggests this may be a read error. V usage is TRBV11-2 and J usage is TRBJ2-1, with 9 bases fitting TRBD2. V was clipped by 1 base and J by 2 bases; unmatched bases: 6. The CDR3 length is 17 residues. Germline-derived CDR1 and CDR2 are SGHAT and FQNNGV. Written as DNA, the CDR3 is TGTGCCAGCAGCTTAGGGGCTAGCGGGAAGACCTACAATGAGCAGTTCTTC. Its translation is CASSLGASGKTYNEQFF.

This clonotype was seen a few times. The rearrangement links TRBV11-2 to TRBJ2-1; TRBD1 might be the D (5 bases). The germline V gene encodes CDR1 SGHAT and CDR2 FQNNGV. The V and J ends lost 1 base and 4 bases respectively, with 11 bases between them. The length of the CDR3 is 15 residues. DNA for the CDR3: TGTGCCAGCAGCTTAGGGCCACAGGATTACAATGAGCAGTTCTTC. Protein product: CASSLGPQDYNEQFF.

This clonotype was counted at least ten times. The chain couples TRBV19 to TRBJ2-2; possible D gene TRBD1, 6 bases. Germline-derived CDR1 and CDR2 are LNHDA and SQIVND (reference sequence). The CDR3 has 15 residues. V lost 4 bases, J lost 3 bases, and 12 bases lay in between. Here the CDR3 DNA reads TGTGCCAGTAGTAGGGGGACATCCCACACCGGGGAGCTGTTTTTT. As protein: CASSRGTSHTGELFF.

At least ten counts were recorded for this clonotype. CDR3 DNA: TGTGCCAGCAGTCGTCTCGCGGGAACTCGCAACGAGCAGTACTTC. The encoded protein is CASSRLAGTRNEQYF. The chain recombines TRBV9 with TRBJ2-7, with a tentative D call TRBD2 (6 bases). The CDR3 has 15 amino acids. V gave up 5 bases and J gave up 5 bases, with 20 bases separating them. Germline V CDR1 and CDR2: SGDLS, YYNGEE. Supplemented by reference TRBV9 and TRBJ2-7, the full variable domain reads DSGVTQTPKHLITATGQRVTLRCSPRSGDLSVYWYQQSLDQGLQFLIQYYNGEERAKGNILERFSAQQFPDLHSELNLSSLELGDSALYFCASSRLAGTRNEQYFGPGTRLTVT.

This clonotype was observed at least ten times. CDR3 sequence reads: CASRPGHLLGEQYF. The CDR3 DNA reads TGTGCCAGCAGACCCGGACACCTTTTGGGCGAGCAGTACTTC. The chain recombines TRBV6-5 with TRBJ2-4; D is possibly TRBD1 (5 bases). Matching the DNA end better, TRBJ2-7 makes the J call doubtful. Germline CDR1 is MNHEY and CDR2 is SVGAGI. This CDR3 has 14 residues.

Ten or more counts support this clonotype. V and J are TRBV7-3 and TRBJ2-6, with 7 bases fitting TRBD1. V shed 1 base and J 0 bases; nucleotides not matched to a gene: 6. CDR1 is SGHTA, CDR2 FQGTGA, per germline. The CDR3 has 18 amino acids. CDR3 sequence reads: CASSLKGQQSSGANVLTF. The CDR3 region has the DNA TGTGCCAGCAGCTTAAAGGGACAGCAAAGCTCTGGGGCCAACGTCCTGACTTTC.

This clonotype was detected once. Since a much larger clone is just one base distant, this may be a read error. The missing conserved phenylalanine or tryptophan at the end of this CDR3 makes a read error likely. The gene calls are TRBV10-3 and TRBJ2-2; 7 bases map to TRBD1. V gave up 3 bases and J gave up 6 bases; unmatched junction bases: 1. Germline V CDR1 and CDR2: ENHRY, SYGVKD. This CDR3 has 13 residues. CDR3 nucleotides: TGTGCCATCAGTGAAACAGGGGCCGGGGAGCTGTTTCTT. This encodes CAISETGAGELFL.

This clonotype was counted between two and nine times. This chain links TRBV2 with TRBJ2-3, with D possibly matching TRBD2 (6 bases). The CDR3 is 15 residues long. Trimming shortened V by 7 bases and J by 0 bases, and 14 bases separated the two germline ends. Germline V CDR1 and CDR2: SNHLY, FYNNEI. The CDR3 here is CASTLQGTSTDTQYF. The CDR3 DNA reads TGTGCCAGCACCCTACAAGGGACTAGCACAGATACGCAGTATTTT.

This clonotype has a count of ten or more. The chain joins TRBV7-7 to TRBJ2-7; weak D call: TRBD2 (5 bases). The CDR3 extends over 13 amino acids. V lost 4 bases, J lost 7 bases, and 14 bases lay in between. Germline V CDR1 and CDR2: SSHAT, FNYEAQ (reference sequence). The CDR3 sequence: CASSYRKGGEQYV. CDR3 bases: TGTGCCAGCAGCTACCGTAAGGGCGGGGAGCAGTACGTC.

This clonotype was seen at least ten times. J is TRBJ1-2 and V is TRBV7-4, with no clear D. The V gene lost 3 bases and the J gene lost 4 bases, with 21 bases spanning the gap. Germline values: CDR1 SGHVT, CDR2 SQSDAQ. The CDR3 length is 17 residues. The CDR3 loop reads CASSFVSSARKTYGYTF. CDR3 nucleotides: TGTGCCAGCAGCTTTGTCAGTTCAGCTCGAAAGACCTATGGCTACACCTTC. The variable domain in full, with the rest retrieved from reference TRBV7-4 and TRBJ1-2, is GAGVSQSPRYKVAKRGRDVALRCDSISGHVTLYWYRQTLGQGSEVLTYSQSDAQRDKSGRPSGRFSAERPERSVSTLKIQRTEQGDSAVYLCASSFVSSARKTYGYTFGSGTRLTVV.

Details on this clonotype: A read error may be the cause here, since a much bigger clone is one base away. V and J are TRBV7-2 and TRBJ2-2; TRBD2 matches 14 bases. Per germline, CDR1 SGHTA and CDR2 FQGNSA. The CDR3 is 16 residues long. Here the CDR3 DNA reads TGTGCCAGCGGCTTCCGACTAGCGGGAGGGACCGGGGAGCTGTTTTTT. It encodes CASGFRLAGGTGELFF.

As regards this clonotype: A single base separates this from a much larger clone, so it may be a read error. The chain has TRBV27 and TRBJ1-1; D may be TRBD1 (6 bases). The V gene lost 7 bases and the J gene lost 4 bases, with 19 bases spanning the gap. This CDR3 region has 15 residues. Germline lookup yields CDR1 MNHEY and CDR2 SMNVEV (reference sequence). CDR3 in DNA: TGTGCCAGCACCGCGAGCAGGGGTCCGGGCACTGAAGCTTTCTTT. It yields the protein CASTASRGPGTEAFF.

This clonotype was seen at least ten times. The V and J genes are TRBV21-1 and TRBJ2-3. TRBV21-1 is flagged as a pseudogene. The CDR3 has 17 amino acids. The CDR3 spells CASRTRLATVMQDTQYF. The DNA of the CDR3 is TGTGCCAGCAGAACAAGGTTAGCTACAGTCATGCAAGATACGCAGTATTTT.

This clonotype came up many times. This chain connects TRBV11-1 to TRBJ2-7, with D tentatively TRBD1 or TRBD2 (5 bases each). CDR1 and CDR2 (germline): SGHAT, FQDESV (reference sequence). The CDR3 extends over 15 amino acids. Trimming removed 5 bases at V and 6 bases at J, with 20 bases between. In nucleotides, the CDR3 is TGTGCCAGCAGCCATAGGGGAGTTAGTGTCTCCGAGCAGTACTTC. Its protein is CASSHRGVSVSEQYF.

The table lists this clonotype with many counts. The chain links TRBV6-4 to TRBJ1-2; D unclear. The CDR3 has 17 residues. Germline CDR1 MRHNA, CDR2 SNTAGT. V was trimmed by 4 bases and J by 4 bases, leaving 22 bases between them. CDR3 in DNA: TGTGCCAGCAGTGGTCCTGTCTCACACGGAAAGACCTATGGCTACACCTTC. Amino acid sequence: CASSGPVSHGKTYGYTF.

This clonotype was recorded at least ten times. The chain links TRBV5-4 to TRBJ2-7; 10 nucleotides match TRBD2. CDR3 length: 12 residues. CDR1 SGHNT and CDR2 YYREEE come from the germline V gene (reference sequence). The CDR3 here is CAFGLAEYEQYF. The CDR3 region has the DNA TGTGCTTTCGGACTAGCGGAGTACGAGCAGTACTTC.

This clonotype was seen repeatedly, ten times or more. The chain joins TRBV12-3 or TRBV12-4 to TRBJ1-5, with D perhaps matching TRBD1 (5 bases). Trimming cost V 2 bases and J 4 bases, with 9 bases left between them. The CDR3 totals 14 residues. CDR3 region: CASSLREGNQPQHF. The CDR3 bases are TGTGCCAGCAGTTTAAGGGAGGGGAATCAGCCCCAGCATTTT.

As concerns this clonotype: A read error may explain this, as a much larger clone is one base away. The V gene is TRBV9, the J gene TRBJ1-3; 9 bases are a match to TRBD1. The CDR3 contains 15 residues. Germline V lookup: CDR1 SGDLS, CDR2 YYNGEE. CDR3 loop: CVSSAGQGNRDTIYF. The DNA of the CDR3 is TGTGTCAGCAGCGCGGGACAGGGTAATAGGGACACCATATATTTT.

This clonotype was counted at least ten times. The V and J genes are TRBV6-9 and TRBJ1-2; D not certain. The germline V gene has CDR1 MNHGY and CDR2 SVAAGI. CDR3 length equals 17 residues. V was cut by 4 bases and J by 4 bases, with 22 bases left in between. This CDR3 reads CASSFKKPYGKTYGYTF. The CDR3 DNA reads as TGTGCCAGCAGTTTTAAGAAGCCTTACGGAAAGACCTATGGCTACACCTTC.

This clonotype was seen ten or more times. The chain couples TRBV7-8 to TRBJ1-2; D uncertain. Deletions cut 10 bases from V and 5 bases from J, with 11 bases between. This CDR3 is built from 11 residues. CDR1 is SGHVS and CDR2 is FQNEAQ in the germline V gene. CDR3 protein: CATPFLYGYTF. The CDR3, as DNA: TGTGCCACCCCGTTTTTATATGGCTACACCTTC.

At least ten counts were recorded for this clonotype. The V and J genes are TRBV18 and TRBJ2-1, with D unclear. The germline V gene has CDR1 KGHSH and CDR2 LQKENI. V was pared by 0 bases and J by 7 bases, with 4 bases between. The CDR3 is 12 amino acids. The CDR3 protein is CASSPPGNEQFF. For the CDR3, the DNA is TGTGCCAGCTCACCACCGGGAAATGAGCAGTTCTTC.

This clonotype has at least ten counts. The CDR3 reads CASSVLVKCRKTYGYTF. CDR3 sequence (DNA): TGTGCCAGCAGCGTTCTAGTTAAGTGCCGAAAGACCTATGGCTACACCTTC. This chain links TRBV7-7 with TRBJ1-2; no clear D. CDR3 length: 17 amino acids. Germline CDR1 reads SSHAT; CDR2 reads FNYEAQ (reference sequence). Deletions cut 5 bases from V and 4 bases from J, with 23 bases between.

This clonotype showed up just a few times. V usage is TRBV19 and J usage is TRBJ2-2, with D maybe TRBD1 (6 bases). Trimming shortened V by 0 bases and J by 0 bases, and 11 bases separated the two germline ends. The CDR3 extends over 17 amino acids. In germline, CDR1 is LNHDA, CDR2 SQIVND (reference sequence). The CDR3 DNA follows: TGTGCCAGTAGTATAGACCCGGGACACTCGAACACCGGGGAGCTGTTTTTT. The encoded protein is CASSIDPGHSNTGELFF.